The entry below gives a single T cell receptor (beta chain) sequence along with its context. As handled by the study authors: Estimates of nucleated cell counts were drawn from the amplification of reference gene primers. Repertoires were generated with immunoSEQ multiplex PCR, while TCRdb's copy carries only in-frame clones and drops some. V and J calls plus clone size are reproduced from that table; the DNA served to infer D and trimming. The sample lists some 200,000 clones; 83% were seen once. The data originate from a study of blood T cell repertoires in COVID-19. The wider study: Samples of COVID-19 (acute and convalescent) were obtained from the United States, Italy and Spain. Sources were T cells, B-cell-depleted T cells, or PBMCs; the material itself was cDNA or gDNA.

The CDR3 extends over 16 amino acids. The V end was cut by 7 bases, the J end by 0 bases, with 16 bases between. CDR1 is SGHAT, CDR2 FQNNGV, per germline. This clonotype originated in a woman in her 40s with acute or convalescent COVID-19. The source material was peripheral blood. This chain joins TRBV11-2 and TRBJ2-1, with D possibly being TRBD2 (6 bases). CDR3 nucleotide sequence: TGTGCCAGCACCCTAAACCCCGGGGGCTCCTACAATGAGCAGTTCTTC. It codes for CASTLNPGGSYNEQFF.